The 5 T cell receptor beta chains below all came from one sample that was sequenced in a study of CD8+CD57+ T cells in acquired aplastic anemia. Investigators profiled TCR beta VDJ and CDR3 from genomic DNA template. TCRdb re-called the reads through MiXCR, storing one row per CDR3 protein. The sample holds 200,000 or so distinct CDR3 sequences, about three fifths seen once. The sequenced material came from sorted CD4+, CD8+, or CD8+CD57+ T cells (not recorded which) from PBMCs. The receptors were sampled from a human donor with severe aplastic anemia or a healthy control (not recorded which).

V gene TRBV10-3 combines with J gene TRBJ1-2, with D uncertain. This CDR3 spans 11 amino acids. Trimming stripped 10 bases from V and 6 bases from J, with 12 bases between. Germline CDR1 and CDR2: ENHRY and SYGVKD. The CDR3 sequence: CATRRADGYTF. CDR3 coding DNA: TGTGCCACCCGAAGGGCGGATGGCTACACCTTC.

This chain links TRBV10-1 with TRBJ2-7; 7 nucleotides match TRBD1. Germline V lookup: CDR1 WNHNN, CDR2 SYGVQD (reference sequence). J lost 0 bases, V lost 7 bases, and 9 bases had no gene match. There are 15 residues in the CDR3. This CDR3 reads CASILDRASSYEQYF. The CDR3 DNA is TGCGCCAGCATTTTAGACAGGGCCAGCTCCTACGAGCAGTACTTC.

This clonotype was observed at least ten times. This sequence joins TRBV10-3 and TRBJ2-7, with a tentative D call TRBD1 (5 bases). This CDR3 region has 14 residues. The germline gives CDR1 ENHRY, CDR2 SYGVKD. The V end lost 10 bases, the J end lost 5 bases, and 21 bases lay between the germline ends. DNA of the CDR3: TGTGCCACCTTGCCTCACGAGACAGTGGACGAGCAGTACTTC. It encodes CATLPHETVDEQYF.

The gene calls are TRBV9 and TRBJ2-7, with unresolved D. This CDR3 has 15 residues. Germline V gives CDR1 SGDLS, CDR2 YYNGEE. Trimming took off 0 bases at V and 3 bases at J, with 13 bases between the two ends. CDR3 DNA sequence: TGTGCCAGCAGCGTAGGGTTCGACAACAGCTACGAGCAGTACTTC. It translates to CASSVGFDNSYEQYF.

Ten or more counts support this clonotype. The gene calls are TRBV20-1 and TRBJ2-5; TRBD2 aligns across 7 bases. Looked up from germline, CDR1 is DFQATT and CDR2 is SNEGSKA (reference sequence). There are 14 residues in the CDR3. The trim removed 1 base at V and 1 base at J, leaving 3 bases unmatched. The CDR3 DNA reads as TGCAGTGCTAGAGCCGGGACTACCCAAGAGACCCAGTACTTC. The encoded protein is CSARAGTTQETQYF.